These 2 T cell receptor beta chains came from one sample sequenced in a study of shared clonotypes between healthy human individuals. Here immunoSEQ multiplex PCR was the method, and the copy in TCRdb shows in-frame clones only, minus some. The sample lists around 550,000 clones; 90% to 97% were seen once. The sequencing sample was made of naive CD4+ T cells sorted from blood. Sample subset: CD45RA+ positively selected. All receptors come from a woman aged 25-40 years in good health.

In DNA, the CDR3 is TGTGCCAGCAGCGTCGGACCCCTCGACTCCTACGAGCAGTACTTC. Translation gives CASSVGPLDSYEQYF. The rearrangement links TRBV7-2 to TRBJ2-7; D ambiguous. This CDR3 has 15 amino acids. Between the trimmed V and J ends, which lost 5 bases and 0 bases, there was a span of 14 bases. From germline, CDR1 is SGHTA and CDR2 FQGNSA.

The V and J genes are TRBV27 and TRBJ2-2; D uncertain. V lost 3 bases to trimming and J lost 7 bases, with 3 bases between them. The CDR3 is 11 residues long. Germline values: CDR1 MNHEY, CDR2 SMNVEV (reference sequence). The CDR3: CASSFLGELFF. CDR3 in DNA: TGTGCCAGCAGTTTTCTCGGGGAGCTGTTTTTT.